Below, one T cell receptor (beta chain) is given with its context. Assay used: immunoSEQ multiplex PCR; TCRdb lists only in-frame clones, some missing. Of fewer than 100,000 clones in the sample, 75% to 90% were seen once. This specimen belongs to a study of T cell changes during pregnancy in multiple sclerosis. CDR3 length equals 15 residues. V was trimmed by 5 bases and J by 2 bases, leaving 13 bases between them. Germline CDR1 SGHTA, CDR2 FQGTGA. V usage is TRBV7-3 and J usage is TRBJ2-1, with a tentative D call TRBD2 (5 bases). This sequence originates from a female donor with multiple sclerosis, enrolled in a pregnancy study. Specimen: peripheral blood, collected before pregnancy. CDR3 loop: CASSPDSRAYNEQFF. The CDR3, as DNA: TGTGCCAGCAGCCCCGACTCGCGGGCCTACAATGAGCAGTTCTTC.